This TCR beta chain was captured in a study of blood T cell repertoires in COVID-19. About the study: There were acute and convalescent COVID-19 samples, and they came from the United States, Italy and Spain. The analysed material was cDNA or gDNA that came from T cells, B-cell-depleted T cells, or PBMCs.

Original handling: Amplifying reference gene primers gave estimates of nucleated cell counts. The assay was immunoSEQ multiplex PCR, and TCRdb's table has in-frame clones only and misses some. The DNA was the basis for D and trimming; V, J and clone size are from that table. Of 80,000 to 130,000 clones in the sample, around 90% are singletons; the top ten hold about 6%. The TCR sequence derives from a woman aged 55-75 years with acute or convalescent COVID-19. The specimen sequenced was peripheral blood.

The CDR3 coding sequence is TGTGCCAGCAGGCCCGGGACAGGGGCAAGTAATGAGCAGTTCTTC. Translating gives CASRPGTGASNEQFF. The chain is built from TRBV25-1 and TRBJ2-1; the match to TRBD1 covers 10 bases. The CDR3 is 15 residues long. V shed 6 bases and J 7 bases; nucleotides not matched to a gene: 9. From germline, CDR1 is MGHDK and CDR2 SYGVNS.